The 11 T cell receptor beta chains listed next were all sequenced from one sample in a study of blood T cell repertoires in COVID-19. Produced via immunoSEQ multiplex PCR; TCRdb's table is partial and in-frame only. The table shows about 480,000 clones, with roughly 88% occurring only once. The specimen sequenced was PBMCs or T cells enriched from blood (not recorded which). The origin of the receptors is a middle-aged woman who had recovered from COVID-19.

DNA of the CDR3: TGTGCCAGTAGCGGGACACTAGAGGACACTGAAGCTTTCTTT. This gives the protein CASSGTLEDTEAFF. The chain carries TRBV19 and TRBJ1-1; D might be TRBD1 (6 bases). The length of the CDR3 is 14 residues. Trimming took off 6 bases at V and 3 bases at J, with 14 bases between the two ends. Germline V CDR1 and CDR2: LNHDA, SQIVND (reference sequence).

V gene TRBV18 combines with J gene TRBJ1-1; D possibly corresponds to TRBD1 (5 bases). The V end was cut by 4 bases, the J end by 3 bases, with 12 bases between. From germline, CDR1 is KGHSH and CDR2 LQKENI. The CDR3 extends over 14 amino acids. Here the CDR3 reads CASSRGGGDTEAFF. CDR3 nucleotide sequence: TGTGCCAGCTCACGCGGGGGAGGGGACACTGAAGCTTTCTTT.

The rearrangement joins TRBV5-1 to TRBJ1-1; perhaps TRBD1 as D (6 bases). Germline V CDR1 and CDR2: SGHRS, YFSETQ. V dropped 0 bases and J dropped 5 bases, with 11 bases sitting between them. The CDR3 runs 14 residues. In DNA, the CDR3 is TGCGCCAGCAGCTTGGTGGGGGCCGGGACTGAAGCTTTCTTT. It is translated as CASSLVGAGTEAFF.

The CDR3 DNA reads TGCGCCAGCAGCTTTTCTATAGCAGATAATTCACCCCTCCACTTT. This encodes CASSFSIADNSPLHF. V and J are TRBV5-1 and TRBJ1-6; D uncertain. This CDR3 has 15 residues. Germline CDR1 SGHRS, CDR2 YFSETQ. The V end lost 2 bases, the J end lost 5 bases, and 11 bases lay between the germline ends. The variable domain in full, completed from reference TRBV5-1 and TRBJ1-6, reads KAGVTQTPRYLIKTRGQQVTLSCSPISGHRSVSWYQQTPGQGLQFLFEYFSETQRNKGNFPGRFSGRQFSNSRSEMNVSTLELGDSALYLCASSFSIADNSPLHFGNGTRLTVT.

This chain links TRBV4-2 with TRBJ1-2; TRBD1 agrees at 7 bases. The CDR3 runs to 16 residues. The germline V gene has CDR1 LGHNA and CDR2 YNFKEQ. The ends lost 2 bases at V and 3 bases at J; junction bases unmatched: 9. The DNA for the CDR3 is TGTGCCAGCAGCCAAACCCTAAAAACAGGGGACTATGGCTACACCTTC. It specifies CASSQTLKTGDYGYTF.

The chain links TRBV10-2 to TRBJ2-2; D unresolved. This CDR3 spans 18 amino acids. Germline assignment: CDR1 WSHSY and CDR2 SAAADI. Trimming left V 0 bases short and J 5 bases short, with 19 bases between. CDR3 coding DNA: TGCGCCAGCAGTGAGTCGGGCGACACCCGGTGGAAAACCGGGGAGCTGTTTTTT. Its protein product is CASSESGDTRWKTGELFF.

V usage is TRBV15 and J usage is TRBJ1-5, with D hard to call. The CDR3 runs to 13 residues. Germline CDR1 and CDR2: LNHNV and YYDKDF (reference sequence). V lost 0 bases and J 4 bases, leaving 4 bases between the germline ends. CDR3 loop: CATSRDPNQPQHF. CDR3 nucleotide sequence: TGTGCCACCAGCAGAGACCCGAATCAGCCCCAGCATTTT.

This chain's CDR3 is CASSLFVGGGTDTQYF. In DNA form, the CDR3 reads TGTGCCAGCAGTTTATTCGTGGGAGGTGGCACAGATACGCAGTATTTT. The V gene is TRBV27, the J gene TRBJ2-3, with a tentative D call TRBD2 (6 bases). Germline values: CDR1 MNHEY, CDR2 SMNVEV (reference sequence). The ends were cut back, 1 base at V and 1 base at J, with 12 bases in the middle. The CDR3 contains 16 residues.

This chain joins TRBV30 and TRBJ1-5; unclear D gene. V lost 1 base and J lost 11, with 15 bases in between. Germline V lookup: CDR1 GTSNPN, CDR2 SVGIG (reference sequence). This CDR3 region has 13 residues. The CDR3 sequence: CAWSATSPEAQHF. CDR3 nucleotide sequence: TGTGCCTGGAGTGCAACCTCCCCAGAGGCCCAGCATTTT.

This chain uses TRBV5-1 with TRBJ2-7; TRBD2 might be the D (6 bases). Germline assignment: CDR1 SGHRS and CDR2 YFSETQ. V was shortened by 3 bases and J by 3 bases, with 16 bases between the two germline ends. The CDR3 is 15 amino acids. As DNA, the CDR3 is TGCGCCAGCAGCTCCACGCCGGGGACTCTCTACGAGCAGTACTTC. It yields the protein CASSSTPGTLYEQYF.

This chain joins TRBV6-6 and TRBJ1-2; D not certain. With 2 bases removed from V and 4 bases from J, the gap between germline ends came to 8 bases. The CDR3 extends over 13 amino acids. Per the germline V gene, CDR1 is MNHNY and CDR2 is SVGAGI (reference sequence). This CDR3 is CASSYVGSYGYTF. The CDR3 DNA is TGTGCCAGCAGTTACGTCGGGTCCTATGGCTACACCTTC.